This is a list of T cell receptor beta chains from one sample in a study of blood T cell repertoires in COVID-19. The data were produced by immunoSEQ multiplex PCR, yet TCRdb's version contains in-frame clones alone and is incomplete. The data show around 200,000 clones, around 87% seen once. Sequences were obtained from peripheral blood. The receptors derive from a man aged 40-49 years with active or convalescent COVID-19. CDR3s include the opening cysteine and the closing phenylalanine or tryptophan. The D gene is left open where the match is weak. Clone size is not always given. Where it is, it says once, few, many or a class for expanded clones.

.	TRBD2	16	TRBV3-1/TRBV3-2	TRBJ2-5	TGTGCCAGCAGCCTGACTAGCGGGGGTTTCGGAGAGACCCAGTACTTC	CASSLTSGGFGETQYF
.	TRBD2	15	TRBV2	TRBJ2-1	TGTGCCAGCAGTGTTGGTCTAGCGGCGTCCGGTGAGCAGTTCTTC	CASSVGLAASGEQFF
.	TRBD1	15	TRBV10-3	TRBJ2-7	TGTGCCATCAGGGGGCCGGACAGGGCCGGCGACGAGCAGTACTTC	CAIRGPDRAGDEQYF
.	.	8	TRBV12-3/TRBV12-4	TRBJ1-2	TGTGCCATCAATGGCTACACCTTC	CAINGYTF
.	.	12	TRBV6-5	TRBJ1-5	TGTGCCAGCAGCCATAGCAATCAGCCCCAGCATTTT	CASSHSNQPQHF
.	.	13	TRBV7-2	TRBJ1-4	TGTGCCAGCAGCTTAGGTGGGCGAGAAAAACTGTTTTTT	CASSLGGREKLFF
few	.	13	TRBV10-2	TRBJ2-7	TGCGCCAGCAGGATGGGCAGGGGTGGATGGCAGTACTTC	CASRMGRGGWQYF
.	.	14	TRBV5-6	TRBJ1-6	TGTGCCAGCGGCGGGAGCTCCTATAATTCACCCCTCCACTTT	CASGGSSYNSPLHF
.	TRBD1	17	TRBV6-2/TRBV6-3	TRBJ1-5	TGTGCCAGCAGTTACTGGCAAGGACAGGCAAGCAATCAGCCCCAGCATTTT	CASSYWQGQASNQPQHF
.	TRBD1	14	TRBV27	TRBJ1-2	TGTGCCAGCAGCCAACAGGGGACCAACTATGGCTACACCTTC	CASSQQGTNYGYTF
.	TRBD2	16	TRBV4-2	TRBJ2-1	TGTGCCAGCAGCCGGAGGACTAGCGGGCCCTACAATGAGCAGTTCTTC	CASSRRTSGPYNEQFF
few	TRBD1	14	TRBV19	TRBJ2-7	TGTGCCAGTAGTATTGGGACAGGTTCCTACGAGCAGTACTTC	CASSIGTGSYEQYF
.	TRBD1	14	TRBV28	TRBJ1-5	TGTGCCAGTCAGACAGGGGGGAGCAATCAGCCCCAGCATTTT	CASQTGGSNQPQHF
.	.	17	TRBV5-4	TRBJ1-1	TGTGCCAGCAGCTCACTAGGCAGCGACTTGGAGCACACTGAAGCTTTCTTT	CASSSLGSDLEHTEAFF
.	TRBD2	13	TRBV5-1	TRBJ2-7	TGCGCCAGCAGCTCCAGGACTAGCTACGAGCAGTACTTC	CASSSRTSYEQYF
.	TRBD1	15	TRBV6-5	TRBJ2-7	TGTGCCAGCAGTCACCGGGACAGGGTGTCCTACGAGCAGTACTTC	CASSHRDRVSYEQYF
once	TRBD1	15	TRBV19	TRBJ2-1	TGTGCCAGTAGTCCAGGGACAGGGCAGTGGAATGAGCAGTTCTTC	CASSPGTGQWNEQFF
.	.	15	TRBV7-2	TRBJ2-1	TGTGCCAGCAGCTTATCCCTAGCGCAACACAATGAGCAGTTCTTC	CASSLSLAQHNEQFF
.	.	16	TRBV14	TRBJ1-1	TGTGCCAGCAGCCAAGAGGGGGGGAGACAGAACACTGAAGCTTTCTTT	CASSQEGGRQNTEAFF
.	.	14	TRBV6-2/TRBV6-3	TRBJ1-2	TGTGCCAGCAGTAAATCGACCGGGGGATATGGCTACACCTTC	CASSKSTGGYGYTF
.	.	18	TRBV19	TRBJ1-4	TGTGCCAGTAGTATTACCCCTCCGACAAGGTCGGATTGGGAAAAACTGTTTTTT	CASSITPPTRSDWEKLFF
.	TRBD1	14	TRBV10-3	TRBJ1-1	TGTGCCTCCCAGGGGGCCAGGAACTACCCTGAAGCTTTCTTT	CASQGARNYPEAFF
.	TRBD2	14	TRBV6-5	TRBJ2-1	TGTGCCAGCAGTTACGCGGGGGGGCACGATGAGCAGTTCTTC	CASSYAGGHDEQFF
.	TRBD1	14	TRBV28	TRBJ1-1	TGTGCCAGTGGACAGGGAGGGTCGGGCACTGAAGCTTTCTTT	CASGQGGSGTEAFF
.	TRBD2	16	TRBV4-2	TRBJ2-3	TGTGCCAGCAGCCAAGAGGGGGCGGGGGGGCTGAATACGCAGTATTTT	CASSQEGAGGLNTQYF
.	TRBD1	16	TRBV9	TRBJ1-4	TGTGCCAGCAGCCCCCTCGGCTCGGGACAGGGTGGAAAACTGTTTTTT	CASSPLGSGQGGKLFF
.	TRBD2	17	TRBV11-3	TRBJ2-2	TGTGCCAGCAGCGGCCAGGCCGGGGGGGATGGCACCGGGGAGCTGTTTTTT	CASSGQAGGDGTGELFF
once	TRBD2	15	TRBV9	TRBJ2-1	TGTGCCAGCAGCGCCGGACTAGCGGGGGAAAATGAGCAGTTCTTC	CASSAGLAGENEQFF
once	.	13	TRBV7-9	TRBJ2-1	TGTGCCAGCAGCACAGGGATAGGCAATGAGCAGTTCTTC	CASSTGIGNEQFF
.	.	16	TRBV6-5	TRBJ2-7	.	CASSSSTGEVYYEQYF
.	TRBD1	14	TRBV27	TRBJ1-5	TGTGCCAGCTGGGACAGGACGAGCAATCAGCCCCAGCATTTT	CASWDRTSNQPQHF
once	.	13	TRBV6-2/TRBV6-3	TRBJ1-2	TGTGCCAGCAGTTACGAATCAGGCGATGGCTACACCTTC	CASSYESGDGYTF
once	TRBD1	13	TRBV12-3/TRBV12-4	TRBJ1-2	TGTGCCAGCGGAATGGACAGGGGGAACGGCTACACCTTC	CASGMDRGNGYTF
.	.	14	TRBV11-1	TRBJ2-6	TGTGCCAGCAGCTTGATAGCTGGGGCCAACGTCCTGACTTTC	CASSLIAGANVLTF
once	TRBD2	14	TRBV6-6	TRBJ2-1	TGTGCCACTAATACCGGGGGGGCATACAATGAGCAGTTCTTC	CATNTGGAYNEQFF
.	TRBD1	14	TRBV5-1	TRBJ1-3	TGCGCCAGCAGCGTTGACAGGGTTAAGAACACCATATATTTT	CASSVDRVKNTIYF
.	.	15	TRBV10-3	TRBJ2-1	TGTGCCATCAGTGAGTCGGGGATAACCGCAGGGGAGCAGTTCTTC	CAISESGITAGEQFF
.	TRBD1	15	TRBV2	TRBJ1-4	TGTGCCAGCAGGATATCCGGGACAGCAGATGAAAAACTGTTTTTT	CASRISGTADEKLFF
.	.	11	TRBV29-1	TRBJ2-4	TGCAGCGTTGAGGAGACTGCCATTCAGTACTTC	CSVEETAIQYF
once	TRBD1	15	TRBV2	TRBJ1-4	TGTGCCAGCGGCGGTCCGGGACAGGATGATGAAAAACTGTTTTTT	CASGGPGQDDEKLFF
few	TRBD1	17	TRBV6-1	TRBJ1-6	TGTGCCAGCAGTGAAGCCATGGGACAGGGTATATTTTCACCCCTCCACTTT	CASSEAMGQGIFSPLHF
.	.	13	TRBV19	TRBJ1-4	TGTGCCAGTAGTATAGATCTGGGAGGTCGACTGTTTTTT	CASSIDLGGRLFF
.	.	13	TRBV12-3/TRBV12-4	TRBJ1-5	TGTGCCAGCAGTTTAGACAGTTTTCAGCCCCAGCATTTT	CASSLDSFQPQHF
.	.	15	TRBV28	TRBJ1-5	TGTGCCAGCAGTTTATCCCCAGGGGTCAATCAGCCCCAGCATTTT	CASSLSPGVNQPQHF
.	.	15	TRBV5-3	TRBJ1-6	TGTGCCAGAAGCGCCCACAGGGCAAATAATTCACCCCTCCACTTT	CARSAHRANNSPLHF
once	.	16	TRBV5-1	TRBJ1-4	TGCGCCAGCAGCTTGGGTCTCGAGGCAACTAATGAAAAACTGTTTTTT	CASSLGLEATNEKLFF
.	TRBD2	16	TRBV6-4	TRBJ2-3	TGTGCCAGCAGCAGTGGTCAGCGGGGGGGCACAGATACGCAGTATTTT	CASSSGQRGGTDTQYF
.	TRBD1	12	TRBV29-1	TRBJ1-2	TGCAGCGATCTGACAGGGGTCCATGGCTACACCTTC	CSDLTGVHGYTF
.	.	12	TRBV19	TRBJ2-1	TGTGCCAGTGGGAGACTATCAAATGAGCAGTTCTTC	CASGRLSNEQFF
.	TRBD1	14	TRBV18	TRBJ2-5	TGTGCCAGCTCACGGTACAGGGGGGAAGAGACCCAGTACTTC	CASSRYRGEETQYF
.	.	14	TRBV5-1	TRBJ2-3	TGCGCCAGCAGCTTTGAAGCGGTCACAGATACGCAGTATTTT	CASSFEAVTDTQYF
.	.	15	TRBV7-2	TRBJ2-7	TGTGCCAGCAGCCCTGGTGGGCGAAGCTCCTACGAGCAGTACTTC	CASSPGGRSSYEQYF
.	.	13	TRBV12-5	TRBJ2-7	TGTGCTAGTGCCCCCCGGGTGGGCTACGAGCAGTACTTC	CASAPRVGYEQYF
.	TRBD1	16	TRBV9	TRBJ1-4	TGTGCCAGCAGCGTAGGATCAAGGGGACAGAATGAAAAACTGTTTTTT	CASSVGSRGQNEKLFF